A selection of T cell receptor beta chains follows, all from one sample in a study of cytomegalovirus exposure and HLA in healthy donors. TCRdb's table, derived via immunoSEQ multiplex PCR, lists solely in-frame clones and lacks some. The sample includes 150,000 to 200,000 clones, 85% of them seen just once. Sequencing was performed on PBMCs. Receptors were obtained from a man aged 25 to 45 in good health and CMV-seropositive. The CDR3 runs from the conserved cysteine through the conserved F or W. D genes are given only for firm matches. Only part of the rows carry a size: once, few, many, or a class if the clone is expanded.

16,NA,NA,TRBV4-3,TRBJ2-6,CASSQTTGTGANVLTF,TGCGCCAGCAGCCAAACCACAGGGACTGGGGCCAACGTCCTGACTTTC
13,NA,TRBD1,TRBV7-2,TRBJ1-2,CASRLDRAGGYTF,TGTGCCAGCAGACTTGACAGGGCGGGAGGCTACACCTTC
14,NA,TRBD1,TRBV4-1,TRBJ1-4,CASSLGQVNEKLFF,TGCGCCAGCAGCCTGGGACAGGTAAATGAAAAACTGTTTTTT
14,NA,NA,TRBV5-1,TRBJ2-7,CASSPEDSTYEQYF,TGCGCCAGCAGCCCTGAGGACAGTACCTACGAGCAGTACTTC
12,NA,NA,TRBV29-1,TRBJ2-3,CSVTTGIVTQYF,TGCAGCGTTACCACGGGAATCGTTACGCAGTATTTT
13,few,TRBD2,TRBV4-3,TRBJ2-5,CASGRGLGETQYF,TGCGCCAGCGGGAGGGGCCTGGGGGAGACCCAGTACTTC
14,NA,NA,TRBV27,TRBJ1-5,CASSGEYSNQPQHF,TGTGCCAGCAGTGGAGAATATAGCAATCAGCCCCAGCATTTT
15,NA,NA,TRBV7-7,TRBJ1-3,CASSLNSGSGNTIYF,TGTGCTAGCAGCTTAAATTCCGGGTCTGGAAACACCATATATTTT
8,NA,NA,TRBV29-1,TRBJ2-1,CSEEAGFF,TGCAGCGAGGAAGCGGGGTTCTTC
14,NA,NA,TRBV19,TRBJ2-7,CASSIKGQIHEQYF,TGTGCCAGTAGTATTAAAGGACAGATCCACGAGCAGTACTTC
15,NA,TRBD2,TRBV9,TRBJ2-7,CASSVGASGTYEQYF,TGTGCCAGCAGCGTAGGGGCCAGCGGGACTTACGAGCAGTACTTC
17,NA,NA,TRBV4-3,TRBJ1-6,CASSQRTVSSYNSPLHF,TGCGCCAGCAGCCAGCGGACAGTCAGCTCCTATAATTCACCCCTCCACTTT
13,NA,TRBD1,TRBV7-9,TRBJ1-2,CASSSDRYYGYTF,TGTGCCAGCAGCTCGGACAGGTACTATGGCTACACCTTC
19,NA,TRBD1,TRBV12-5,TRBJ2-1,CASGLAYPGQGGGHNEQFF,TGTGCTAGTGGTTTGGCCTACCCCGGACAGGGAGGCGGGCACAATGAGCAGTTCTTC